These 17 T cell receptor beta chains came from one sample sequenced in a study of T cell repertoires in cytomegalovirus infection. TCRdb re-derived calls from the reads in MiXCR, one entry per CDR3 protein. The data hold hundreds of thousands of distinct CDR3 sequences, with 33% observed a single time. Their target antigens are unknown. Sequenced here: cultured PBMCs, sampled from culture after CMV antigen stimulation. These TCRs come from a human donor in good health (CMV status not recorded). Some clones in this sample may be carry-over from other donors' samples.

The chain links TRBV7-2 to TRBJ2-7, with unresolved D. Germline loops: CDR1 SGHTA, CDR2 FQGNSA. The V end was cut by 1 base, the J end by 1 base, with 14 bases between. The CDR3 length is 16 residues. CDR3 protein: CASSLDARTTSYEQYF. The CDR3 nucleotides read TGTGCCAGCAGCTTAGACGCCAGGACGACATCCTACGAGCAGTACTTC.

This clonotype showed up many times. J is TRBJ2-1 and V is TRBV7-2, with 10 bases that match TRBD1. Looked up from germline, CDR1 is SGHTA and CDR2 is FQGNSA. V gave up 5 bases and J gave up 8 bases; unmatched junction bases: 9. The length of the CDR3 is 15 residues. The CDR3 here is CASSALGDRGDEQFF. The CDR3, as DNA: TGTGCCAGCAGCGCACTAGGGGACAGGGGCGATGAGCAGTTCTTC.

The chain uses TRBV3-1 and TRBJ2-5; 7 bases agree with TRBD2. The CDR3 length is 16 residues. The germline CDR1 and CDR2 sequences are LGHDT and YNNKEL (reference sequence). Trimming cost V 1 base and J 3 bases; bases outside gene matches: 8. CDR3 amino acids: CASSQVVASGKETQYF. CDR3 sequence (DNA): TGTGCCAGCAGCCAAGTTGTGGCTAGCGGCAAAGAGACCCAGTACTTC.

Ten or more counts support this clonotype. The chain carries TRBV7-2 and TRBJ2-7, with D perhaps being TRBD1 or TRBD2 (6 bases each). This CDR3 comprises 13 residues. Germline loops: CDR1 SGHTA, CDR2 FQGNSA. The V and J ends lost 5 bases and 7 bases respectively, with 15 bases between them. CDR3 protein: CASSRGQEGEQYF. Here the CDR3 DNA reads TGTGCCAGCAGCCGGGGGCAGGAGGGGGAGCAGTACTTC. The full variable domain, completed using reference TRBV7-2 and TRBJ2-7, is GAGVSQSPSNKVTEKGKDVELRCDPISGHTALYWYRQSLGQGLEFLIYFQGNSAPDKSGLPSDRFSAERTGGSVSTLTIQRTQQEDSAVYLCASSRGQEGEQYFGPGTRLTVT.

The chain couples TRBV2 to TRBJ2-7, with D perhaps being TRBD1 or TRBD2 (6 bases each). This CDR3 comprises 16 residues. V was trimmed by 0 bases and J by 1 base, leaving 13 bases between them. CDR1 is SNHLY, CDR2 FYNNEI, per germline. CDR3 in DNA: TGTGCCAGCAGTGAAGCGGTCGAGGGGGGTTCCTACGAGCAGTACTTC. Translation: CASSEAVEGGSYEQYF.

The chain carries TRBV12-3 or TRBV12-4 and TRBJ2-4; D assignment may be TRBD1 or TRBD2 (5 bases each). This CDR3 is 15 amino acids long. V gave up 6 bases and J gave up 0 bases, with 12 bases separating them. In DNA, the CDR3 is TGTGCCAGCAGCCACGGGGCGCGAGCCAAAAACATTCAGTACTTC. It specifies CASSHGARAKNIQYF.

V is TRBV7-6 and J is TRBJ1-2; D not certain. V lost 5 bases to trimming and J lost 4 bases, with 11 bases between them. The V gene's germline CDR1 is SGHVS and CDR2 FNYEAQ. The CDR3 sequence is 13 residues long. The CDR3 protein is CASSKTLGYGYTF. The CDR3 DNA reads TGTGCCAGCAGCAAAACCTTGGGCTATGGCTACACCTTC. The complete variable domain, with remaining parts taken from reference TRBV7-6 and TRBJ1-2, reads GAGVSQSPRYKVTKRGQDVALRCDPISGHVSLYWYRQALGQGPEFLTYFNYEAQQDKSGLPNDRFSAERPEGSISTLTIQRTEQRDSAMYRCASSKTLGYGYTFGSGTRLTVV.

This clonotype was seen more than once but under ten times. The J gene is TRBJ2-2, the V gene TRBV19; D is perhaps TRBD1 (5 bases). V lost 1 base to trimming and J lost 6 bases, with 15 bases between them. This CDR3 has 16 residues. The germline gives CDR1 LNHDA, CDR2 SQIVND (reference sequence). In nucleotides, the CDR3 is TGTGCCAGTAGTATAGTAATGGTGGACAACGCCGGGGAGCTGTTTTTT. It encodes CASSIVMVDNAGELFF.

The sample holds a few counts of this clonotype. CDR3 bases: TGTGCCAGCCTGGCCGGGTTCGGAGAGACCCAGTACTTC. Protein sequence: CASLAGFGETQYF. The J gene is TRBJ2-5, the V gene TRBV11-1; D is unclear. CDR3 length: 13 amino acids. Germline lookup yields CDR1 SGHAT and CDR2 FQDESV (reference sequence). V dropped 8 bases and J dropped 4 bases, with 14 bases sitting between them.

This clonotype was seen repeatedly, ten times or more. This chain connects TRBV19 to TRBJ1-1; TRBD1 is a possible D gene (5 bases). Germline lookup yields CDR1 LNHDA and CDR2 SQIVND (reference sequence). V lost 7 bases and J 10 bases, leaving 13 bases between the germline ends. The CDR3 loop spans 11 amino acids. CDR3 bases: TGTGCCAGTATCAACAGGTCAGCAGCTTTCTTT. This encodes CASINRSAAFF.

This clonotype has just a few counts. V and J are TRBV11-2 and TRBJ2-1; D is unresolved. V lost 5 bases to trimming and J lost 7 bases, with 9 bases between them. This CDR3 region has 12 residues. Germline CDR1 reads SGHAT; CDR2 reads FQNNGV. CDR3 sequence reads: CASSRIRNEQFF. The CDR3 nucleotides are TGTGCCAGCAGCAGAATAAGGAATGAGCAGTTCTTC.

The V call is TRBV5-4, the J call TRBJ2-7; 15 bases line up with TRBD2. Unmatched junction bases numbered 8, after V lost 4 bases and J lost 3 bases. Germline V gene data show CDR1 as SGHNT and CDR2 as YYREEE (reference sequence). The CDR3 loop spans 17 amino acids. For the CDR3, the DNA is TGTGCCAGCAGCCCGGGACTAGCGGGAGGTATAATCTACGAGCAGTACTTC. This codes for CASSPGLAGGIIYEQYF.

This chain links TRBV4-1 with TRBJ2-5; the D is unclear. The V and J ends lost 1 base and 5 bases respectively, with 8 bases between them. This CDR3 spans 13 amino acids. Germline loops: CDR1 MGHRA, CDR2 YSYEKL. This CDR3 reads CASSQGAWETQYF. In DNA, the CDR3 is TGCGCCAGCAGCCAAGGGGCCTGGGAGACCCAGTACTTC.

The chain combines TRBV7-2 with TRBJ2-1; 7 bases align to TRBD1. Germline CDR1 reads SGHTA; CDR2 reads FQGNSA. The CDR3 sequence is 15 residues long. Losses at the gene ends were 3 bases for V and 4 bases for J; bases not matched to a gene: 6. The CDR3 region has the DNA TGTGCCAGCAGCTTCCCGGGACAGCGATACAATGAGCAGTTCTTC. It specifies CASSFPGQRYNEQFF.

This clonotype has more than one count but fewer than ten. The V and J genes are TRBV7-2 and TRBJ2-1; 9 positions agree with TRBD2. This CDR3 comprises 15 residues. V dropped 5 bases and J dropped 4; count of bases not matched to a gene: 6. The germline V gene has CDR1 SGHTA and CDR2 FQGNSA. DNA for the CDR3: TGTGCCAGCAGCCCGCAGCGGGGGGAGTACAATGAGCAGTTCTTC. It specifies CASSPQRGEYNEQFF.

V usage is TRBV2 and J usage is TRBJ2-1, with TRBD1 identical over 10 bases. Germline trimming cut 6 bases from V and 6 bases from J; bases unmatched to any gene: 8. The CDR3 runs 15 residues. The germline V gene has CDR1 SNHLY and CDR2 FYNNEI. In DNA, the CDR3 is TGTGCCAGCAGCAAGGACAGGGGGGAGCCCAATGAGCAGTTCTTC. It translates to CASSKDRGEPNEQFF.

This clonotype occurred many times. The J gene is TRBJ2-5, the V gene TRBV7-2; 7 nucleotides agree with TRBD2. After removal of 5 bases from V and 1 base from J, the junction contained 4 bases not matched to a gene. From germline, CDR1 is SGHTA and CDR2 FQGNSA. The CDR3 spans 14 residues. The CDR3 loop is CASSQTGGQETQYF. The DNA of the CDR3 is TGTGCCAGCAGCCAAACGGGGGGCCAAGAGACCCAGTACTTC.